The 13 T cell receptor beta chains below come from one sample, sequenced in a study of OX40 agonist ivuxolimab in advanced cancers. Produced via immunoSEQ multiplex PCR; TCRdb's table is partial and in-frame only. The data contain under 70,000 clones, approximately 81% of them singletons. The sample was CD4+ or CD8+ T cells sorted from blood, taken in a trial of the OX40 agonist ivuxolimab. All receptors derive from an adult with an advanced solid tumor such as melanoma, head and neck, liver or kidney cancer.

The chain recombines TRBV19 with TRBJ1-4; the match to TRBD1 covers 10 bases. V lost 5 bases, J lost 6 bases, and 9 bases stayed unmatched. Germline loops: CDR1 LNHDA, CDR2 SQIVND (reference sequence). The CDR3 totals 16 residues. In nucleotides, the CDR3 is TGTGCCAGTAGTCCTCTCCGGACAGGGGGATATGAAAAACTGTTTTTT. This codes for CASSPLRTGGYEKLFF.

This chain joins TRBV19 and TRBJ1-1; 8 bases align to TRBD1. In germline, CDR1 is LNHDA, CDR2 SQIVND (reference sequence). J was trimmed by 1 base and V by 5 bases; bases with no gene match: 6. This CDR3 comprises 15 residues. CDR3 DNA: TGTGCCAGTAGTTTCAGGGGGCAGGGGAACACTGAAGCTTTCTTT. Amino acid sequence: CASSFRGQGNTEAFF.

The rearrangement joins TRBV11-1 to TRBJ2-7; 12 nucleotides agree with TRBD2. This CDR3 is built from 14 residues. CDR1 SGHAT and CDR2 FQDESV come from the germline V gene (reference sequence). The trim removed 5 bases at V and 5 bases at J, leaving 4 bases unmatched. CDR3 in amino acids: CASSRTSGINEQYF. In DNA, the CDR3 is TGTGCCAGCAGCCGGACTAGCGGGATTAACGAGCAGTACTTC.

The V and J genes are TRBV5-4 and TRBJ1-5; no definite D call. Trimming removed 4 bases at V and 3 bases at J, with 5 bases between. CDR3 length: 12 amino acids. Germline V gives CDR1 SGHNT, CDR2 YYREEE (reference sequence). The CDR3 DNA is TGTGCCAGCAGCCATTTCAATCAGCCCCAGCATTTT. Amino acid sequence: CASSHFNQPQHF.

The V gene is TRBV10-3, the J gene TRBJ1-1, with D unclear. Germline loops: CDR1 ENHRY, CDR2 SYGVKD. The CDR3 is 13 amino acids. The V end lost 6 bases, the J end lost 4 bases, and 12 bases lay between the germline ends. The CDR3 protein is CAIRARVATEAFF. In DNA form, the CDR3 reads TGTGCCATCAGGGCTAGGGTGGCCACTGAAGCTTTCTTT.

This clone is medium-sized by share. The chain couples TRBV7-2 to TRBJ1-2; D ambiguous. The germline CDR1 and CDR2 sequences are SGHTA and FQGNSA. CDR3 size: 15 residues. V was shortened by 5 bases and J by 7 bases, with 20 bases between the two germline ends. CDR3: CASSPDIMGARGYTF. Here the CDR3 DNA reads TGTGCCAGCAGCCCCGACATCATGGGTGCCCGTGGCTACACCTTC.

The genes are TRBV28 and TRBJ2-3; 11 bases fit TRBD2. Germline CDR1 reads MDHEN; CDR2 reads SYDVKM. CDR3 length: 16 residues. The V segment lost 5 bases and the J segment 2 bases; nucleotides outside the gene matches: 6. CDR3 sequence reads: CASSPGTSGYTDTQYF. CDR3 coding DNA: TGTGCCAGCAGTCCCGGGACTAGCGGCTACACAGATACGCAGTATTTT.

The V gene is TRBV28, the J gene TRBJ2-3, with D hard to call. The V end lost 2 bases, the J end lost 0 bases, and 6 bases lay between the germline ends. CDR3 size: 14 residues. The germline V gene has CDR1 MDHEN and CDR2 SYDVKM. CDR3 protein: CASSLQPSTDTQYF. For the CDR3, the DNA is TGTGCCAGCAGTTTACAACCAAGCACAGATACGCAGTATTTT.

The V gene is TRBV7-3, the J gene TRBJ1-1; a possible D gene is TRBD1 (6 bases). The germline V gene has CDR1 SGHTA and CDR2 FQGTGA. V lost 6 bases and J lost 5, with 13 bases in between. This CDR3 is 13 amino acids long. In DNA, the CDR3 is TGTGCCAGCAGTCGACAGGTTTGGACTGAAGCTTTCTTT. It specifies CASSRQVWTEAFF. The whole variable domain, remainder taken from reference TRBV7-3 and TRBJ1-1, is GAGVSQTPSNKVTEKGKYVELRCDPISGHTALYWYRQSLGQGPEFLIYFQGTGAADDSGLPNDRFFAVRPEGSVSTLKIQRTERGDSAVYLCASSRQVWTEAFFGQGTRLTVV.

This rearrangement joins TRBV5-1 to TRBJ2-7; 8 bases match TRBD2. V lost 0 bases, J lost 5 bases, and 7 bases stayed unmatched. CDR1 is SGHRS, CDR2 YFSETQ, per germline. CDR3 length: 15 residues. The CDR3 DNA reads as TGCGCCAGCAGCTTGGTAGCGGGAAATTTCAACGAGCAGTACTTC. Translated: CASSLVAGNFNEQYF.

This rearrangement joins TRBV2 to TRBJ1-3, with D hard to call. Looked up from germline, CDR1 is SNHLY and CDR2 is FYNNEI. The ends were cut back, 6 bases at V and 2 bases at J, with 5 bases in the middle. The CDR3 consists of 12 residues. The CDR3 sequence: CASRVAGNTIYF. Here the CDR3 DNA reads TGTGCCAGCAGAGTGGCTGGAAACACCATATATTTT.

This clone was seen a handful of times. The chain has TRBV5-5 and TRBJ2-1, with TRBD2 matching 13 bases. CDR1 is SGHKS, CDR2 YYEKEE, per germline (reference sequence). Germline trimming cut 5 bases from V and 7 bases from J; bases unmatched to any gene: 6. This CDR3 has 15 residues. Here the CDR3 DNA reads TGTGCCAGCAGGATCGGACTAGCGGGAGTTAATGAGCAGTTCTTC. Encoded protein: CASRIGLAGVNEQFF.

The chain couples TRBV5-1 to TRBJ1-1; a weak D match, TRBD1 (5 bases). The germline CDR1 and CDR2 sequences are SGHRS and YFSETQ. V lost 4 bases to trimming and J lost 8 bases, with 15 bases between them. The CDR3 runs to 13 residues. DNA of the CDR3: TGCGCCAGCAGCCCGGGGCCCATGGTAGAAGCTTTCTTT. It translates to CASSPGPMVEAFF.